This TCR beta chain derives from a study of T cells in localized non-small cell lung cancer. To note about this clone: Its matching antigen is unknown.

Study-level results: Uninvolved adjacent lung showed the highest T cell clonality, exceeding tumor. Across samples, adjacent lung featured a median roughly 56 of the top 100 tumor clones. A single tumor region was sequenced, leaving heterogeneity possible.

The CDR3 contains 13 residues. With 5 bases removed from V and 4 bases from J, the gap between germline ends came to 9 bases. The germline gives CDR1 MNHEY, CDR2 SVGAGI. Only in-frame clones appear in the TCRdb table, and some are missing; sequencing was by immunoSEQ multiplex PCR. This repertoire shows 65,000 to 90,000 clones, 60% to 85% found once; its top ten account for under 25%. This sequence was found in a man aged 40-75 years with stage II squamous cell lung carcinoma. Sequenced material: PBMCs, taken before any cancer treatment. This sequence joins TRBV6-5 and TRBJ2-1; D remains ambiguous. The CDR3 reads CASSHNPYNEQFF. The CDR3 nucleotides are TGTGCCAGCAGTCACAACCCGTACAATGAGCAGTTCTTC.